The source of this T cell receptor (beta chain) is a study of type 1 regulatory T cells. Looking at the study overall: An in vitro protocol generated T-allo10, a Tr1-enriched, alloantigen-specific CD4 T cell product.

Trimming removed 5 bases at V and 8 bases at J, with 23 bases between. The CDR3 extends over 16 amino acids. CDR1 SGHRS and CDR2 YFSETQ come from the germline V gene. A single record per CDR3 protein comes from TCRdb applying MiXCR to the reads. The sample has about 97,000 distinct CDR3 sequences; around a third are singletons. This sequence originates from a human donor in good health. Sample: CD4+ T cells, either the whole sample or a sorted fraction (not recorded which). The rearrangement uses TRBV5-1 and TRBJ2-1; D perhaps matches TRBD2 (6 bases). DNA for the CDR3: TGCGCCAGCAGGCTGGCCAGCGCCGGGAGAGGGGATGAGCAGTTCTTC. Protein: CASRLASAGRGDEQFF.